One T cell receptor beta chain is described in this entry. The read stops 3 residues short of the end of the CDR3; the missing end is completed from the germline J gene. These data originate in a study of T cells in women clearing cervical HPV infection. V was clipped by 6 bases and J by 2 bases; unmatched bases: 6. The V gene's germline CDR1 is KGHSH and CDR2 LQKENI. The CDR3 contains 14 residues. Profiled with immunoSEQ multiplex PCR; TCRdb holds only in-frame clones, not every one. In total, the table holds about 35,000 clones. The sequence came from a woman between 18 and 75 years old with a cervical HPV16 infection that either progressed to CIN3+ or cleared (not recorded which). Sequencing input: blood buffy coat. J is TRBJ2-7 and V is TRBV18; TRBD1 matches at 8 bases. The CDR3 region is CASSPMGQAYEQYF. CDR3 DNA (partial): TGTGCCAGCTCCCCGATGGGACAGGCCTACGAG. Looking up the rest from reference TRBV18 and TRBJ2-7 gives the full variable domain: NAGVMQNPRHLVRRRGQEARLRCSPMKGHSHVYWYRQLPEEGLKFMVYLQKENIIDESGMPKERFSAEFPKEGPSILRIQQVVRGDSAAYFCASSPMGQAYEQYFGPGTRLTVT.